This T cell receptor beta chain was obtained from a study of T cells after yellow fever vaccination. The germline V gene encodes CDR1 MNHEY and CDR2 SVGAGI. The CDR3 sequence is 15 residues long. Trimming removed 4 bases from V and 2 bases from J; junction bases left unmatched: 5. TCRdb reanalysed the 5' RACE reads using MiXCR and keeps one entry per CDR3 protein. This table holds some 320,000 distinct CDR3 sequences, about 4% found once. The receptor was derived from a man aged 18 to 29 who received the YFV17D yellow fever vaccine. The sequencing used PBMCs, collected 5 days after the yellow fever booster vaccination. The chain joins TRBV6-5 to TRBJ2-5, with 9 positions matching TRBD1. The DNA of the CDR3 is TGTGCCAGCAGTTCGGGACAGGGTAGGCAAGAGACCCAGTACTTC. As protein: CASSSGQGRQETQYF.